This T cell receptor (beta chain) was identified in a study of shared clonotypes between healthy human individuals. About the research overall: Researchers assigned three CD4 naive, three CD4 memory, two CD8 naive and one CD8 memory plate to each donor. Broader study findings: Sampling included only blood; tissue repertoires likely differ. Rarefaction showed sorted-subset sequencing was incomplete despite large depth.

CDR3 length: 16 residues. After removal of 4 bases from V and 3 bases from J, the junction contained 7 bases not matched to a gene. From germline, CDR1 is LGHNA and CDR2 YSLEER. The naive CD8 population came from CD45RO-negative cells selected for CCR7, without terminally differentiated effector memory CD45RA+ cells. The DNA input per sorted-subset replicate PCR was roughly 180 ng, corresponding to some 30,000 T cell genomes. Repertoires were generated with immunoSEQ multiplex PCR, while TCRdb's copy carries only in-frame clones and drops some. The table includes around 1,900,000 clones, around 93% detected once. In the case of this clone: Its antigen is currently unknown.

The rearrangement links TRBV4-3 to TRBJ2-3; 10 bases agree with TRBD1. Sequenced sample: naive CD8+ T cells from PBMCs. The receptor comes from a man aged 18 to 35 in good health. Some clones in this sample may be carry-over from other donors' samples. The CDR3 DNA is TGCGCCAGCAGCCTCCGTGGGGACAGGGGTACAGATACGCAGTATTTT. Amino acids: CASSLRGDRGTDTQYF.